One and the same sample provided the 15 T cell receptor beta chains below, sequenced in a study of blood T cell repertoires in COVID-19. Profiling relied on immunoSEQ multiplex PCR, and the TCRdb table lists in-frame clones only, not all of them. In the table there are about 120,000 clones, roughly four fifths of which are singletons. Sequenced: peripheral blood. The receptors originated from a human donor in a cohort sampled during active COVID-19.

The V and J genes are TRBV27 and TRBJ1-6; no reliable D call. V was trimmed by 5 bases and J by 1 base, leaving 15 bases between them. Germline assignment: CDR1 MNHEY and CDR2 SMNVEV (reference sequence). This CDR3 spans 17 amino acids. Here the CDR3 DNA reads TGTGCCAGCAGTGGAGCGGCCTGGGGATCCTATAATTCACCCCTCCACTTT. This codes for CASSGAAWGSYNSPLHF.

The rearrangement links TRBV4-1 to TRBJ2-5, with 12 bases that match TRBD2. The germline CDR1 and CDR2 sequences are MGHRA and YSYEKL. Trimming took 3 bases from V and 5 from J; bases not matched to a gene: 4. This CDR3 spans 15 amino acids. CDR3 sequence: CASSQMGLAGETQYF. The CDR3 nucleotides read TGCGCCAGCAGCCAGATGGGACTAGCGGGCGAGACCCAGTACTTC.

V is TRBV21-1 and J is TRBJ2-5; the table's D call, TRBD2, was not checked against the DNA. TRBV21-1 is a known pseudogene. The CDR3 loop spans 20 amino acids. The CDR3 region has the DNA TGTGCCAGCAGCAGAAATGGCGGGGGGCCATTTGTGCCCCCCCAAGAGACCCAGTACTTC. Translated: CASSRNGGGPFVPPQETQYF.

The chain couples TRBV2 to TRBJ2-1; 10 nucleotides match TRBD2. The J segment lost 7 bases and the V segment lost 5 bases, leaving 8 bases of the junction unmatched. CDR3 length equals 15 residues. Germline CDR1 and CDR2: SNHLY and FYNNEI. The CDR3 DNA reads as TGTGCCAGCAGTCGGGGTAGCGGGGGGATAAATGAGCAGTTCTTC. Translated: CASSRGSGGINEQFF.

The chain links TRBV23-1 to TRBJ2-4; D call uncertain. TRBV23-1 belongs to the ORF category, with a function that is uncertain. Between the trimmed V and J ends, which lost 0 bases and 0 bases, there was a span of 15 bases. This CDR3 has 18 amino acids. CDR3 sequence: CASSQSSAEQLAKNIQYF. In nucleotides, the CDR3 is TGCGCCAGCAGTCAATCGTCCGCGGAACAATTAGCCAAAAACATTCAGTACTTC.

The sample holds one count of this clone. The chain's CDR3 is CASSLWTSGGSEQFF. The CDR3 nucleotides read TGCGCCAGCAGCCTTTGGACTAGCGGGGGAAGTGAGCAGTTCTTC. The chain links TRBV5-1 to TRBJ2-1, with 13 bases fitting TRBD2. V dropped 4 bases and J dropped 9; count of bases not matched to a gene: 7. CDR1 is SGHRS, CDR2 YFSETQ, per germline. This CDR3 is built from 15 residues.

The chain has TRBV19 and TRBJ1-6; TRBD1 aligns across 7 bases. Germline V CDR1 and CDR2: LNHDA, SQIVND (reference sequence). V shed 3 bases and J 6 bases; nucleotides not matched to a gene: 2. The CDR3 covers 14 residues. CDR3 sequence reads: CASSMGQLNSPLHF. CDR3 DNA: TGTGCCAGTAGTATGGGACAGCTTAATTCACCCCTCCACTTT. Full variable domain (outside the CDR3, taken from reference TRBV19 and TRBJ1-6): DGGITQSPKYLFRKEGQNVTLSCEQNLNHDAMYWYRQDPGQGLRLIYYSQIVNDFQKGDIAEGYSVSREKKESFPLTVTSAQKNPTAFYLCASSMGQLNSPLHFGNGTRLTVT.

The chain links TRBV6-5 to TRBJ2-7; 8 nucleotides line up with TRBD1. The ends lost 2 bases at V and 2 bases at J; junction bases unmatched: 5. Germline lookup yields CDR1 MNHEY and CDR2 SVGAGI. The CDR3 covers 15 residues. CDR3 nucleotide sequence: TGTGCCAGCAGTTACGACGACAGGGGAACCTACGAGCAGTACTTC. As protein: CASSYDDRGTYEQYF.

Remarks on this clone: Relative to the germline gene, one junction end is altered; a read error may explain this. The chain has TRBV29-1 and TRBJ1-5, with D perhaps TRBD1 (6 bases). Germline lookup yields CDR1 SQVTM and CDR2 ANQGSEA. The CDR3 consists of 14 residues. The CDR3 nucleotides are TGCAGCGTTAAAGAACAGGGAAGCAATCAGCCCCAGCATTTT. It specifies CSVKEQGSNQPQHF.

The J gene is TRBJ2-5, the V gene TRBV7-7; 8 bases are a match to TRBD1. CDR1 SSHAT and CDR2 FNYEAQ come from the germline V gene (reference sequence). Losses at the gene ends were 5 bases for V and 3 bases for J; bases not matched to a gene: 14. CDR3 length: 17 amino acids. The CDR3 DNA is TGTGCCAGCAGCACCAGCCGACAGGGGCGGCGAAAAGAGACCCAGTACTTC. Encoded protein: CASSTSRQGRRKETQYF.

The chain links TRBV4-1 to TRBJ2-3; 8 bases fit TRBD2. V shed 1 base, J shed 4 bases, and the junction held 4 bases outside the gene matches. CDR1 and CDR2 (germline): MGHRA, YSYEKL. The CDR3 is 15 amino acids. CDR3 region: CASSQGGTRADTQYF. The CDR3, as DNA: TGCGCCAGCAGCCAAGGGGGGACTAGAGCAGATACGCAGTATTTT.

V and J are TRBV11-2 and TRBJ2-6; D is possibly TRBD2 (7 bases). V was cut by 3 bases and J by 2 bases, with 20 bases left in between. Germline CDR1 and CDR2: SGHAT and FQNNGV. The CDR3 spans 19 residues. The chain's CDR3 is CASSFSLRGGAPGANVLTF. CDR3 DNA sequence: TGTGCCAGCAGCTTCTCTCTTAGGGGGGGGGCCCCTGGGGCCAACGTCCTGACTTTC.

V and J are TRBV4-3 and TRBJ1-2; 8 positions match TRBD1. CDR1 and CDR2 (germline): LGHNA, YSLEER. The J segment lost 8 bases and the V segment lost 0 bases, leaving 5 bases of the junction unmatched. This CDR3 has 14 amino acids. This CDR3 reads CASSQDGGQGGYTF. The CDR3 nucleotides are TGCGCCAGCAGCCAAGATGGCGGACAGGGCGGCTACACCTTC.

This sequence joins TRBV28 and TRBJ2-7; unclear D gene. CDR1 and CDR2 from the germline V gene are MDHEN and SYDVKM. V gave up 6 bases and J gave up 3 bases, with 9 bases separating them. The CDR3 consists of 12 residues. CDR3 nucleotides: TGTGCCAGCAGACTGACTGGCTACGAGCAGTACTTC. Protein sequence: CASRLTGYEQYF.

The table lists this clone with a few counts. The chain employs TRBV7-2 and TRBJ1-5; no reliable D call. Germline loops: CDR1 SGHTA, CDR2 FQGNSA. The CDR3 is made up of 15 amino acids. The V end was cut by 3 bases, the J end by 0 bases, with 9 bases between. CDR3 DNA: TGTGCCAGCAGCTTTGGTGGACTTAGCAATCAGCCCCAGCATTTT. This codes for CASSFGGLSNQPQHF. Based on the CDR3 plus reference TRBV7-2 and TRBJ1-5, the full variable domain is GAGVSQSPSNKVTEKGKDVELRCDPISGHTALYWYRQSLGQGLEFLIYFQGNSAPDKSGLPSDRFSAERTGGSVSTLTIQRTQQEDSAVYLCASSFGGLSNQPQHFGDGTRLSIL.